The 14 T cell receptor beta chains reported below all come from one sample, sequenced in a study of T-cell reconstitution after alpha-beta-depleted transplantation in children. Using unique molecular identifiers, the investigators prepared the TCRbeta library. Via MiXCR, TCRdb re-called the PCR reads, giving one row per CDR3 protein. This table holds about 490,000 distinct CDR3 sequences, 10% to 13% found once. Here the sequenced sample was PBMCs, taken before TCRalphabeta/CD19-depleted stem cell transplant. These TCRs come from a child under 10 years old with inherited bone marrow failure, due to receive a stem cell transplant.

This clonotype was recorded at least ten times. The chain combines TRBV7-9 with TRBJ2-3; no clear D gene. CDR3 length: 14 amino acids. Deletions cut 1 base from V and 2 bases from J, with 7 bases between. CDR1 SEHNR and CDR2 FQNEAQ come from the germline V gene (reference sequence). CDR3 sequence: CASSLVPDTDTQYF. CDR3 bases: TGTGCCAGCAGCTTAGTCCCCGACACAGATACGCAGTATTTT.

As concerns this clonotype: Given a much more abundant clone one base away, this may be a read error. The J gene is TRBJ1-5, the V gene TRBV28; D remains unclear. The V end lost 3 bases, the J end lost 6 bases, and 6 bases lay between the germline ends. Germline CDR1 and CDR2: MDHEN and SYDVKM. This CDR3 has 12 amino acids. The CDR3 region has the DNA TGTGCCAGCAGTTTCGCGATTCAGCCCCAGCATTTT. It encodes CASSFAIQPQHF.

This clonotype has at least ten counts. The chain carries TRBV29-1 and TRBJ2-7; TRBD2 matches at 7 bases. V shed 5 bases, J shed 4 bases, and the junction held 5 bases outside the gene matches. CDR1 and CDR2 from the germline V gene are SQVTM and ANQGSEA. This CDR3 has 12 amino acids. CDR3 residues: CSVPGGSYEQYF. The CDR3 nucleotides read TGCAGCGTTCCCGGCGGGAGTTACGAGCAGTACTTC.

This clonotype was counted at least ten times. V usage is TRBV5-5 and J usage is TRBJ2-1; possibly TRBD2 for D (6 bases). Germline CDR1 is SGHKS and CDR2 is YYEKEE (reference sequence). This CDR3 region has 17 residues. Trimming shortened V by 6 bases and J by 0 bases, and 19 bases separated the two germline ends. In DNA form, the CDR3 reads TGTGCCAGCACCATTTCCCCTAGCGCCAGCTCCTACAATGAGCAGTTCTTC. Translation gives CASTISPSASSYNEQFF.

This clonotype has more than one count but fewer than ten. This chain links TRBV19 with TRBJ1-5; 9 nucleotides agree with TRBD1. The ends lost 3 bases at V and 7 bases at J; junction bases unmatched: 7. Germline lookup yields CDR1 LNHDA and CDR2 SQIVND (reference sequence). The CDR3 totals 15 residues. DNA of the CDR3: TGTGCCAGTAGTATCGGACAGGGGTTAGGACAGCCCCAGCATTTT. This sequence encodes CASSIGQGLGQPQHF.

This clonotype has at least ten counts. The gene calls are TRBV12-3 or TRBV12-4 and TRBJ1-1; TRBD1 is a possible D gene (5 bases). This CDR3 comprises 13 residues. Trimming removed 3 bases from V and 14 bases from J, with 19 bases in between. The CDR3 loop is CASSFQGPNYLFF. The DNA of the CDR3 is TGTGCCAGCAGTTTTCAGGGCCCCAATTACCTCTTCTTT.

This clonotype occurred a few times. CDR3 sequence: CAWSAQRSYEQYF. CDR3 nucleotide sequence: TGTGCCTGGAGTGCCCAGCGGAGCTACGAGCAGTACTTC. The V call is TRBV30, the J call TRBJ2-7; D possibly corresponds to TRBD2 (5 bases). Germline V gene sequence: CDR1 GTSNPN, CDR2 SVGIG (reference sequence). CDR3 length: 13 residues. V was shortened by 1 base and J by 3 bases, with 10 bases between the two germline ends.

This clonotype was found many times. The V call is TRBV29-1, the J call TRBJ1-1, with 9 bases matching TRBD1. Trimming removed 6 bases from V and 6 bases from J; junction bases left unmatched: 11. The CDR3 is 14 amino acids. The germline V gene encodes CDR1 SQVTM and CDR2 ANQGSEA. The chain's CDR3 is CSVYQTGGYSEAFF. CDR3 nucleotides: TGCAGCGTCTATCAAACAGGGGGCTATTCTGAAGCTTTCTTT.

V usage is TRBV4-3 and J usage is TRBJ2-1; a possible D gene is TRBD2 (5 bases). This CDR3 spans 17 amino acids. Germline V lookup: CDR1 LGHNA, CDR2 YSLEER. Trimming shortened V by 0 bases and J by 7 bases, and 19 bases separated the two germline ends. For the CDR3, the DNA is TGCGCCAGCAGCCAAGAGCGACTAACCCTTGGTGGGAATGAGCAGTTCTTC. Protein: CASSQERLTLGGNEQFF.

J is TRBJ2-5 and V is TRBV19; 8 bases match TRBD2. The CDR3 is 14 residues long. CDR1 and CDR2 (germline): LNHDA, SQIVND (reference sequence). Germline trimming cut 2 bases from V and 5 bases from J; bases unmatched to any gene: 4. The CDR3 sequence is CASSISGSGETQYF. The CDR3 nucleotides read TGTGCCAGTAGTATAAGCGGGAGCGGTGAGACCCAGTACTTC.

In its sample, this clonotype was seen many times. The chain's CDR3 is CASSKRTGRRLEQYF. Here the CDR3 DNA reads TGTGCCAGCAGCAAACGAACGGGACGGCGGCTCGAGCAGTACTTC. The chain is built from TRBV12-3 or TRBV12-4 and TRBJ2-7, with D tentatively TRBD1 or TRBD2 (5 bases each). This CDR3 comprises 15 residues. The V end was cut by 6 bases, the J end by 6 bases, with 21 bases between.

This clonotype has more than one count but fewer than ten. The rearrangement joins TRBV5-1 to TRBJ2-5; TRBD1 is a possible D gene (5 bases). V lost 0 bases and J 4 bases, leaving 10 bases between the germline ends. CDR1 and CDR2 from the germline V gene are SGHRS and YFSETQ. The CDR3 is 14 amino acids. DNA for the CDR3: TGCGCCAGCAGCTTGGAGGGGTGGGGAGAGACCCAGTACTTC. This sequence encodes CASSLEGWGETQYF.

J is TRBJ2-1 and V is TRBV12-3 or TRBV12-4, with 7 bases identical to TRBD2. This CDR3 comprises 15 residues. The ends lost 3 bases at V and 8 bases at J; junction bases unmatched: 10. Here the CDR3 DNA reads TGTGCCAGCAGTTTCGGGGGAGGGTCCAGGGATGAGCAGTTCTTC. This encodes CASSFGGGSRDEQFF.

This clonotype was detected a few times. This rearrangement joins TRBV5-5 to TRBJ1-2; D might be TRBD1 (5 bases). The CDR3 is 13 residues long. V gave up 4 bases and J gave up 2 bases, with 9 bases separating them. CDR1 and CDR2 from the germline V gene are SGHKS and YYEKEE (reference sequence). Written as DNA, the CDR3 is TGTGCCAGCAGCCATGGGACGAACTATGGCTACACCTTC. This translates into CASSHGTNYGYTF.